This T cell receptor beta chain appears in the sequencing data of a study of identical twins. Findings and caveats of the study: Conclusions were based on cross-sectional statistical analysis, without following the same donors. Models underestimated how often monozygotic twins shared out-of-frame TCR alpha.

One entry per CDR3 protein results from TCRdb running MiXCR on the 5' RACE reads. The sample lists approximately 1.8 million distinct CDR3 sequences, under 35% occurring once. After removal of 1 base from V and 0 bases from J, the junction contained 2 bases not matched to a gene. CDR1 is LNHNV, CDR2 YYDKDF, per germline (reference sequence). The CDR3 is made up of 16 amino acids. This clonotype appeared a few times. Its antigen is unknown. The V call is TRBV15, the J call TRBJ2-3, with 9 bases matching TRBD2. The TCR sequence derives from a newborn girl in good health. The specimen was cord blood. Here the CDR3 DNA reads TGTGCCACCAGCAGAGGACTAGCGGATAGCACAGATACGCAGTATTTT. It translates to CATSRGLADSTDTQYF. The complete variable domain, with remaining parts taken from reference TRBV15 and TRBJ2-3, reads DAMVIQNPRYQVTQFGKPVTLSCSQTLNHNVMYWYQQKSSQAPKLLFHYYDKDFNNEADTPDNFQSRRPNTSFCFLDIRSPGLGDTAMYLCATSRGLADSTDTQYFGPGTRLTVL.